This T cell receptor (beta chain) was obtained from a study of radiation and T cells in renal cell carcinoma. Study-level information: Nephrectomy followed 15 Gy stereotactic body radiation by 4 weeks.

Germline V gene lookup returns CDR1 SGHTA and CDR2 FQGNSA. This CDR3 spans 14 amino acids. J was trimmed by 5 bases and V by 5 bases; bases with no gene match: 3. General study results and limits: Top tumor clonotypes rose in blood 2 weeks post-radiation, then contracted.

Clones were read by immunoSEQ multiplex PCR, and TCRdb kept only the in-frame ones, dropping some. The table records more than 20,000 clones, approximately 81% of them present only once. This clone was counted only a few times. What it binds is unknown. Time point reported: blood 2 weeks post-SBRT. This sample's treatment: 15 Gy SBRT to primary tumor, nephrectomy 4 weeks later. Serial blood draws occurred at baseline and 2 and 4 weeks post-SBRT. The clonotype originates from a man aged 55 to 70 with renal cell carcinoma. The J gene is TRBJ1-5, the V gene TRBV7-2; TRBD1 matches 10 bases. Sequencing used blood, obtained from a patient whose treatment included radiotherapy and nephrectomy. CDR3 DNA sequence: TGTGCCAGCAGCAGACAGGGGGCGGATCAGCCCCAGCATTTT. Translated, it gives CASSRQGADQPQHF.